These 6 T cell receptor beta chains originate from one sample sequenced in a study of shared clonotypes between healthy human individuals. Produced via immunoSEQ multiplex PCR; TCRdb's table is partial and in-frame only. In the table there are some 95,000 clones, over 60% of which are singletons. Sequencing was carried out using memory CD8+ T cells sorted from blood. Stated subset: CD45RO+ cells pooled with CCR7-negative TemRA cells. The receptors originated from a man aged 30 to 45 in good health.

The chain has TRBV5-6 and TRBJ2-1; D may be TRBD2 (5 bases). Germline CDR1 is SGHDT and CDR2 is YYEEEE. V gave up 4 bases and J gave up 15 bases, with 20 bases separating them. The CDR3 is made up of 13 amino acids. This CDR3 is CASSPGLGGMGFF. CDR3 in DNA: TGTGCCAGCAGCCCAGGACTGGGTGGGATGGGGTTCTTC.

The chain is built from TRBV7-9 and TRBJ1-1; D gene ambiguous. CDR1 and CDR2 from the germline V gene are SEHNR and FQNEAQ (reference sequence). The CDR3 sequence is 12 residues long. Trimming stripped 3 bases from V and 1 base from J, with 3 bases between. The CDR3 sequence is CASSFENTEAFF. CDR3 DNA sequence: TGTGCCAGCAGCTTCGAGAACACTGAAGCTTTCTTT.

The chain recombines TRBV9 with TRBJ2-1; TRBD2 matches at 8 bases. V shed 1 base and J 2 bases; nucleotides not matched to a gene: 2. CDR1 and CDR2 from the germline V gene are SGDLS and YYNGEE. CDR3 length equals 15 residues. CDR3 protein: CASSVRAGAYNEQFF. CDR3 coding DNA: TGTGCCAGCAGCGTAAGAGCGGGAGCCTACAATGAGCAGTTCTTC.

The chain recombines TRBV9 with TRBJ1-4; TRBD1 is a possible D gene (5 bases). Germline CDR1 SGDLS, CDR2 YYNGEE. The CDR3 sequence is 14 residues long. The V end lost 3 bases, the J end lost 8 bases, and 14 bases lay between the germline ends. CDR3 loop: CASSAGTPNEKLFF. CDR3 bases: TGTGCCAGCAGCGCCGGGACCCCGAACGAAAAACTGTTTTTT.

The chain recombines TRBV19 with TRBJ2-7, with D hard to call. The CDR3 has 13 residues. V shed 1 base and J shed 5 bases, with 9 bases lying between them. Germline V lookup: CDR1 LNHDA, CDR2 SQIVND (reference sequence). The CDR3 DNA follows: TGTGCCAGTAGTATAGGCGTGGGGAACGAGCAGTACTTC. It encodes CASSIGVGNEQYF.

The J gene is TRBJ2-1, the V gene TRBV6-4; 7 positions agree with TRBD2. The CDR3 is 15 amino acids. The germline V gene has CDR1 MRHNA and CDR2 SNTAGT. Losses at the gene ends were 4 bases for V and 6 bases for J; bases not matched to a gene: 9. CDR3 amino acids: CASSAEPGTINEQFF. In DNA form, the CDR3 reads TGTGCCAGCAGTGCCGAGCCAGGGACTATCAATGAGCAGTTCTTC.